Listed below are T cell receptor beta chains from one sample, sequenced in a study of metastatic and nonmetastatic thyroid tumors. MiXCR reprocessed the PCR reads for TCRdb. The sample has roughly 89,000 clones; under 15% are singletons. Sequenced material: tumor tissue. Receptors were obtained from a female donor with papillary thyroid cancer or a benign thyroid nodule (not recorded which). Some clones in this sample may be carry-over from other donors' samples. The CDR3 runs from the conserved cysteine through the conserved F or W. The D gene is left open where the match is weak. For some rows the clone size is stated as once, few or many, or as a class when expanded; others skip it.

d_call j_call clone_size v_call cdr3_nt cdr3_aa
TRBD1 TRBJ1-2 few TRBV18 TGTGCCAGCTCACCAAGGGACAGGGATCCCTATGGCTACACCTTC CASSPRDRDPYGYTF
NA TRBJ1-2 NA TRBV7-9 TGTGCCAGCAGCTTACTGACAGGTGGCCTTTGCTACACCTTC CASSLLTGGLCYTF
NA TRBJ1-5 once TRBV7-2 TGTACCAGCAGCTTAAGGGGGGGCAATCATCCCCAGCATTTT CTSSLRGGNHPQHF
TRBD2 TRBJ2-2 many TRBV2 TGTGCCAGCAGGGGAGGGGGACTAGCGGGTTCGAACACCGGGGAGCTGTTTTTT CASRGGGLAGSNTGELFF
NA TRBJ1-2 many TRBV7-2 TGTGCTGGGGCAGGGCACCTTATTACCTTCGGTGGCTACACCTTC CAGAGHLITFGGYTF
TRBD1 TRBJ2-3 NA TRBV9 TGTGCCAGCAGCGGACAGGGGGACGGCACAGATACGCAGTATTTT CASSGQGDGTDTQYF
TRBD2 TRBJ2-5 many TRBV12-3/TRBV12-4 TGTGCCAGCAGTTTTAGGGGCGGGAGAGAGACCCAGTACTTC CASSFRGGRETQYF
NA TRBJ2-7 medium-sized TRBV12-3/TRBV12-4 TGTGCCAGCAGTTTATTCGCAGGGACCTACGAGCAGTACTTC CASSLFAGTYEQYF
NA TRBJ2-1 many TRBV4-1 TGCGCCAGCAGCCAAGTATACAATGAGCAGTTCTTC CASSQVYNEQFF
TRBD1 TRBJ1-4 many TRBV5-5 TGTGCCAGTTGGACAGGGACTAATGAAAAACTGTTTTTT CASWTGTNEKLFF
NA TRBJ1-1 NA TRBV12-3/TRBV12-4 TGTGCCAGCAGCCGGACAGTAACCACTGAAGCTCTCTTT CASSRTVTTEALF
NA TRBJ2-7 many TRBV28 TGTGCCAGCAGTTCCCGCCCCCGGCGACAGTCCTACGAGCAGTACTTC CASSSRPRRQSYEQYF
NA TRBJ1-6 many TRBV12-3/TRBV12-4 TGTGCCAGCAGTTTAGTACAGGGTTTCTCTCTCCACTTT CASSLVQGFSLHF
NA TRBJ1-2 many TRBV30 TGTGCCTGGAGTACCTTACACCATGGCTACACCTTC CAWSTLHHGYTF
TRBD2 TRBJ2-1 many TRBV5-1 TGCGCCAGCAGCTCGCTAACTAGCGAGCTTAACAATGAGCAGTTCTTC CASSSLTSELNNEQFF
TRBD2 TRBJ2-1 many TRBV6-2/TRBV6-3 TGTGCCAGCAGAGAGCGGGGACCAGGCGACAACAATGAGCAGTTCTTC CASRERGPGDNNEQFF
TRBD2 TRBJ2-3 few TRBV6-1 TGTGCCAGCAGTGAAATTCTAGCGGGAGGGACAGATACGCAGTATTTT CASSEILAGGTDTQYF
NA TRBJ2-1 many TRBV5-1 TGCGCCAGTCGAACCCCTAGCCGGGAGCAGTTCTTC CASRTPSREQFF
TRBD2 TRBJ2-1 many TRBV20-1 TGCAGTGCTATCGGACTAGCCGGGGCTGAGCAGTTCTTC CSAIGLAGAEQFF
TRBD1 TRBJ1-6 many TRBV19 TGTGCCAGTAGTACAGGACAGGGACGTTCACCCCTCCACTTT CASSTGQGRSPLHF
NA TRBJ1-2 many TRBV5-1 TGCGCCAGCAGCTTGGCTGGGGGGGGGACAAACTATGGCTACACCTTC CASSLAGGGTNYGYTF
NA TRBJ1-5 many TRBV7-9 TGTGCCAGCAGCTTAGGGGGGGTGGGTCAGCCCCAGCATTTT CASSLGGVGQPQHF
NA TRBJ2-1 many TRBV24-1 TGTGCCACCAGTGGTTCAGTGGAGCAGTTCTTC CATSGSVEQFF
TRBD1 TRBJ1-4 many TRBV10-3 TGTGCCAGCGGACAGGGGTTCGGAACTAATGAAAAACTGTTTTTT CASGQGFGTNEKLFF
NA TRBJ2-2 many TRBV15 TGTGCCACCAGCGAGGAGAAGGTGACTATGACCGGGGAGCTGTTTTTT CATSEEKVTMTGELFF
TRBD1 TRBJ1-4 many TRBV6-1 TGTGCCAGCGGACCATTCCGACAGGGGGGGGTCTGGTCGGCAAAACTGTTTTTT CASGPFRQGGVWSAKLFF
NA TRBJ1-5 NA TRBV2 TGTGCCAGCAATGCGCTGGGGGGGGTTGGAGCCCACCATTTT CASNALGGVGAHHF
TRBD2 TRBJ2-1 NA TRBV7-3 TGTGCCGGCAGCAGGTACGCGGGGGGTCGTGAGCAGTTCTTC CAGSRYAGGREQFF
NA TRBJ2-2 many TRBV30 TGTGCCTCCACCCGGGACGGAGGGACCGGGGAGCTGTTTTTT CASTRDGGTGELFF
NA TRBJ1-5 few TRBV29-1 TGCAGCGTTGTTAGGGGGAGGGTTCAGCCCCAGCATTTT CSVVRGRVQPQHF
NA TRBJ1-4 NA TRBV10-3 TGTGCCATCAGCGATAGGGGGTTAGGTAATGAAAAACTGTTTTTT CAISDRGLGNEKLFF
NA TRBJ2-3 NA TRBV5-1 TGTGCCAGCAGCTATGCCCCCGATGGAACAGATACGCAGTATTTT CASSYAPDGTDTQYF
NA TRBJ2-2 many TRBV20-1 TGCAGTGCTAGAGGAAGTTCGACCGGGGAGCTGTTTTTT CSARGSSTGELFF
NA TRBJ1-5 few TRBV6-1 TGTGCCAGCACGTCCGGGAGGAGCAATAAGACCCAGCATTTT CASTSGRSNKTQHF
NA TRBJ2-7 NA TRBV5-1 TGCGCCAGCAGCTTGATGGCAGGCGCTCAGAGTGGCGAGCAGTACTTC CASSLMAGAQSGEQYF
NA TRBJ1-4 many TRBV5-1 TGCGCCAGCAGCTTGTCACCGGTTGGAGAAAAACTGTTTTTT CASSLSPVGEKLFF
NA TRBJ1-1 many TRBV5-1 TGCGCCAGCAGCTTGGGAGGTAACACTGAAGCTTTCTTT CASSLGGNTEAFF
TRBD1 TRBJ2-2 many TRBV6-1 TGTGCCAGCAGTACCAATCCGACAGGGTACACCGGGGAGCTGTTTTTT CASSTNPTGYTGELFF
TRBD1 TRBJ2-3 many TRBV2 TGTGCCAGCAAACAGACAGGGAGTGGAACAGATACGCAGTATTTT CASKQTGSGTDTQYF
NA TRBJ2-7 many TRBV29-1 TGCAGCGTTGGTAAGGGCTACGAGCAGTACTTC CSVGKGYEQYF
NA TRBJ2-3 many TRBV24-1 TGTGCCACCAGTGACACCCGATCAGCCACAGATACGCAGTATTTT CATSDTRSATDTQYF
TRBD2 TRBJ2-1 many TRBV30 TGTGCCTGGAGGTCCCTTAGCGGGAGAAATGAGCAGTTCTTC CAWRSLSGRNEQFF
TRBD1 TRBJ2-1 NA TRBV12-3/TRBV12-4 TGTGCCAGCAGTTCAACAGGGGGCGATTTCAATGAGCAGTTCTTC CASSSTGGDFNEQFF
NA TRBJ2-7 many TRBV7-7 TGTGCTAGCAGTCCCTCCGACACCGGTTTAGACGAGCAGTACTTC CASSPSDTGLDEQYF
TRBD1 TRBJ1-3 many TRBV2 TGTGCCAGCAGCGGCGGACAGGGGCTCTTTGGAAACACCATATATTTT CASSGGQGLFGNTIYF
NA TRBJ1-2 many TRBV6-1 TGTGCCAGCAGATTCGCAGATTTTTATGGCTACACCTTC CASRFADFYGYTF
TRBD1 TRBJ2-7 many TRBV6-5 TGTGCCAGCAGTTACTCGCGACAGGGCTTCTACGAGCAGTACTTC CASSYSRQGFYEQYF
NA TRBJ1-1 NA TRBV11-2 TGTGCCAGCAGCTCAGTTAACAGAGAAGCTTTCTTT CASSSVNREAFF
NA TRBJ2-7 medium-sized TRBV6-1 TGTGCCACAGCCGAGAGGAGGCGATACGAGCAGTACTTC CATAERRRYEQYF
TRBD1 TRBJ1-1 many TRBV12-3/TRBV12-4 TGTGCCAGCAGTTTAAGGACAGGGAACACTGAAGCTTTCTTT CASSLRTGNTEAFF
NA TRBJ2-7 few TRBV11-2 TGTGCCAGCAGCTTAGTTTACAGCTCCACAGTGTACGAGCAGTACTTC CASSLVYSSTVYEQYF
NA TRBJ1-1 many TRBV10-3 TGTGCCATCAGTGTTCGAGAGAACACTGAAGCTTTCTTT CAISVRENTEAFF
NA TRBJ2-3 many TRBV6-1 TGTGCCAGCAGGGCGGGTGGCACAGATACGCAGTATTTT CASRAGGTDTQYF
TRBD2 TRBJ2-3 many TRBV28 TGTGCCAGCAGGAGCGGGGGGGGCCCAGATACGCAGTATTTT CASRSGGGPDTQYF
NA TRBJ1-5 many TRBV19 TGTGCCAGTAGTATAGAGGACCGTCAGCCCCAGCATTTT CASSIEDRQPQHF
NA TRBJ2-3 many TRBV11-3 TGTGCCAGCGTCCGGGGCGCTAACACAGATACGCAGTATTTT CASVRGANTDTQYF
NA TRBJ2-1 many TRBV30 TGTGCCTGGAGTGAGTCGGCCAATGAGCAGTTCTTC CAWSESANEQFF
NA TRBJ1-1 many TRBV6-1 TGTGCCAGCGCCTTGGGGGGGGGGTACACTGAAGCTTTCTTT CASALGGGYTEAFF
TRBD2 TRBJ2-1 many TRBV6-2/TRBV6-3 TGTGCCAGCAGTTGGCGACTAGCGGTCTACAATGAGCAGTTCTTC CASSWRLAVYNEQFF